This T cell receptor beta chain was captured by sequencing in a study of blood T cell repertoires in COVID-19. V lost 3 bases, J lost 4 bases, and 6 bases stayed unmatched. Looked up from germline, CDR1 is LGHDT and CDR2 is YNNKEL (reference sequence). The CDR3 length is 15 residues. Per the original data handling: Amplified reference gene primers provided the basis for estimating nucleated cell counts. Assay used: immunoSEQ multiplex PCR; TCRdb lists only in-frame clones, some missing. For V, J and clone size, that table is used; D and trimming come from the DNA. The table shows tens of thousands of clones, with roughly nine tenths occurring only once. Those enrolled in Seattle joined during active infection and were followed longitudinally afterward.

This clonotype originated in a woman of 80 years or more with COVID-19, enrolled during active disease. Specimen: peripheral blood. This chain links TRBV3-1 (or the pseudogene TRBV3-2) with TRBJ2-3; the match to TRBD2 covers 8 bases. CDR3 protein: CASSHRRGGADTQYF. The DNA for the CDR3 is TGTGCCAGCAGCCACAGACGGGGGGGCGCAGATACGCAGTATTTT.